This TCR beta chain was recovered during a study of T cell clones after liver transplantation. This CDR3 is built from 12 residues. Germline assignment: CDR1 MDHEN and CDR2 SYDVKM. V gave up 3 bases and J gave up 6 bases, with 6 bases separating them. TCRdb's table, derived via immunoSEQ multiplex PCR, lists solely in-frame clones and lacks some. The profile shows around 51,000 clones, 86% of them singletons. The sequence was collected from a human patient who received a liver transplant. Among the T cells, some may be from the graft donor. The specimen was CD8+ T cells from blood, collected 12 months after liver transplant. The chain joins TRBV28 to TRBJ2-1, with no clear D. CDR3 loop: CASSFLANEQFF. The CDR3 DNA sequence: TGTGCCAGCAGTTTTTTAGCCAATGAGCAGTTCTTC.